The 22 T cell receptor beta chains given below trace back to one sample, sequenced in a study of blood T cells in healthy people across ages. A J-beta primer mix and a sample-barcoded 5' primer were used in a second PCR of roughly 6 to 12 cycles. Each CDR3 protein is one row after TCRdb ran MiXCR on the 5' RACE reads. The repertoire includes some 780,000 distinct CDR3 sequences, approximately 53% of them detected once, and roughly 25% sits in the top ten. The sequencing input was blood. The receptors derive from a man in his forties or fifties in good health.

This clonotype was recorded once. The chain combines TRBV3-1 with TRBJ1-2; no clear D gene. The CDR3 contains 16 residues. Germline CDR1 reads LGHDT; CDR2 reads YNNKEL (reference sequence). V was trimmed by 6 bases and J by 2 bases, leaving 19 bases between them. CDR3 protein: CASRDLSPGTNYGYTF. The CDR3, as DNA: TGTGCCAGCAGGGACCTCAGCCCGGGAACAAACTATGGCTACACCTTC.

V is TRBV25-1 and J is TRBJ2-5; D ambiguous. Looked up from germline, CDR1 is MGHDK and CDR2 is SYGVNS. The CDR3 is 11 residues long. The CDR3, as DNA: TGTGTTCCTAGGGATGCGGAGACCCAGTACTTC. Translation: CVPRDAETQYF.

V usage is TRBV6-6 and J usage is TRBJ2-7; possible D gene TRBD2, 6 bases. The CDR3 is 15 amino acids. Germline CDR1 is MNHNY and CDR2 is SVGAGI (reference sequence). V shed 6 bases and J shed 3 bases, with 18 bases lying between them. CDR3 region: CASRSRSGEDYEQYF. In DNA form, the CDR3 reads TGTGCCAGCAGGTCCAGGTCGGGAGAAGACTACGAGCAGTACTTC.

DNA of the CDR3: TGTGCCAGCAGTTTCAGGACCCCGGGTGAAAGCTCCTACAATGAGCAGTACTTC. This translates into CASSFRTPGESSYNEQYF. The chain joins TRBV6-5 to TRBJ2-1; D unresolved. The last part of the DNA fits TRBJ2-7 better; the J call may be wrong. The CDR3 is 18 amino acids. Germline V lookup: CDR1 MNHEY, CDR2 SVGAGI.

The J gene is TRBJ2-7, the V gene TRBV21-1; TRBD1, the table's D call, lacks a check against the DNA. TRBV21-1 is a documented pseudogene. The CDR3 covers 16 residues. CDR3 nucleotides: TGTGCCAGCAGCGACCGGACAGTCTCGCCTTTGTTCGAGCAGTACTTC. Translated: CASSDRTVSPLFEQYF.

This clonotype was observed a few times. The V gene is TRBV4-3, the J gene TRBJ2-7, with 8 bases aligning to TRBD1. The CDR3 consists of 13 residues. Looked up from germline, CDR1 is LGHNA and CDR2 is YSLEER. Trimming at V came to 1 base and at J to 7 bases, leaving 3 bases not matched to a gene. Here the CDR3 DNA reads TGCGCCAGCAGCCAAGGGACAGGGTTGGAGCAGTACTTC. This translates into CASSQGTGLEQYF.

This clonotype turned up a few times. The rearrangement uses TRBV10-3 and TRBJ2-1, with 13 bases matching TRBD2. The CDR3 runs 17 residues. CDR1 is ENHRY, CDR2 SYGVKD, per germline. Losses at the gene ends were 6 bases for V and 4 bases for J; bases not matched to a gene: 9. The CDR3, as DNA: TGTGCCATCAGCCCACTAGCGGGGGGGCAGTCGTACAATGAGCAGTTCTTC. Encoded protein: CAISPLAGGQSYNEQFF.

The chain combines TRBV11-2 with TRBJ2-7; D is possibly TRBD2 (5 bases). Deletions cut 2 bases from V and 9 bases from J, with 11 bases between. The CDR3 is 12 residues long. In germline, CDR1 is SGHAT, CDR2 FQNNGV. The CDR3, as DNA: TGTGCCAGCAGCTTATCCGTGGGAGTGCAGTACTTC. This translates into CASSLSVGVQYF. Together with reference TRBV11-2 and TRBJ2-7, the CDR3 gives the full variable domain: EAGVAQSPRYKIIEKRQSVAFWCNPISGHATLYWYQQILGQGPKLLIQFQNNGVVDDSQLPKDRFSAERLKGVDSTLKIQPAKLEDSAVYLCASSLSVGVQYFGPGTRLTVT.

The table lists this clonotype with a count of one. The chain employs TRBV7-3 and TRBJ2-1, with TRBD2 matching over 9 bases. Germline values: CDR1 SGHTA, CDR2 FQGTGA. CDR3 length: 16 residues. Trimming removed 6 bases from V and 10 bases from J; junction bases left unmatched: 16. CDR3 region: CASRGELAGAWSEQFF. The DNA for the CDR3 is TGTGCCAGCAGGGGAGAACTAGCGGGCGCTTGGAGCGAGCAGTTCTTC. Full variable domain (outside the CDR3, taken from reference TRBV7-3 and TRBJ2-1): GAGVSQTPSNKVTEKGKYVELRCDPISGHTALYWYRQSLGQGPEFLIYFQGTGAADDSGLPNDRFFAVRPEGSVSTLKIQRTERGDSAVYLCASRGELAGAWSEQFFGPGTRLTVL.

The sample holds a few counts of this clonotype. The chain links TRBV29-1 to TRBJ2-7; D possibly uses TRBD1 or TRBD2 (6 bases each). V lost 2 bases to trimming and J lost 7 bases, with 12 bases between them. This CDR3 is built from 12 residues. Germline V gene lookup returns CDR1 SQVTM and CDR2 ANQGSEA. CDR3 amino acids: CSVERGAGEQYF. Here the CDR3 DNA reads TGCAGCGTTGAAAGGGGGGCAGGAGAGCAGTACTTC.

The chain employs TRBV20-1 and TRBJ2-7; D unresolved. CDR3 length: 15 residues. Trimming cost V 0 bases and J 3 bases, with 15 bases left between them. Germline-derived CDR1 and CDR2 are DFQATT and SNEGSKA (reference sequence). The CDR3 spells CSARDAAVGYYEQYF. DNA for the CDR3: TGCAGTGCTAGAGATGCAGCTGTGGGGTACTACGAGCAGTACTTC.

This rearrangement joins TRBV10-3 to TRBJ1-2, with D perhaps TRBD1 (5 bases). The CDR3 totals 17 residues. With 0 bases removed from V and 0 bases from J, the gap between germline ends came to 14 bases. CDR1 ENHRY and CDR2 SYGVKD come from the germline V gene. The CDR3 nucleotides are TGTGCCATCAGTGAGTCCGGGGCAGGAGGATCTAACTATGGCTACACCTTC. Residues: CAISESGAGGSNYGYTF.

This clonotype has more than one count but fewer than ten. The V call is TRBV28, the J call TRBJ2-3; TRBD1 matches 9 bases. V shed 6 bases, J shed 3 bases, and the junction held 1 base outside the gene matches. This CDR3 has 13 residues. Per the germline V gene, CDR1 is MDHEN and CDR2 is SYDVKM. CDR3 residues: CASRGQGTDTQYF. DNA of the CDR3: TGTGCCAGCAGGGGACAGGGTACAGATACGCAGTATTTT.

This clonotype was seen a few times. The gene calls are TRBV7-9 and TRBJ1-1, with D unclear. Germline V gives CDR1 SEHNR, CDR2 FQNEAQ (reference sequence). Trimming took off 3 bases at V and 0 bases at J, with 8 bases between the two ends. The CDR3 totals 14 residues. CDR3 DNA: TGTGCCAGCAGCTTCGGCGCGGTGAACACTGAAGCTTTCTTT. Amino acids: CASSFGAVNTEAFF.

This clonotype was seen a handful of times. The rearrangement uses TRBV3-1 and TRBJ2-3; D not certain. This CDR3 region has 18 residues. V was cut by 4 bases and J by 0 bases, with 20 bases left in between. In germline, CDR1 is LGHDT, CDR2 YNNKEL (reference sequence). Written as DNA, the CDR3 is TGTGCCAGCAGCCCACTACCCAGACGGGCAACTAGCACAGATACGCAGTATTTT. Its translation: CASSPLPRRATSTDTQYF.

This clonotype has just a few counts. The chain carries TRBV20-1 and TRBJ2-7; D perhaps matches TRBD1 (5 bases). The J call may be wrong; the DNA end is better matched by TRBJ2-5. Germline V gene sequence: CDR1 DFQATT, CDR2 SNEGSKA (reference sequence). The CDR3 length is 11 residues. CDR3 nucleotides: TGCAGTGCTCGTACAGGCCAGACCCAGTACTTC. This gives the protein CSARTGQTQYF.

This clonotype has only one observation. A junction boundary mismatches the germline segment, possibly from a read error. V usage is TRBV6-2 or TRBV6-3 and J usage is TRBJ2-7; D not certain. CDR3 size: 13 residues. Looked up from germline, CDR1 is MNHEY and CDR2 is SVGEGT. The CDR3 loop is CTSRRTENYEQYF. The CDR3 coding sequence is TGTACCAGCAGAAGGACGGAAAACTACGAGCAGTACTTC.

The chain recombines TRBV6-2 or TRBV6-3 with TRBJ2-1, with 11 positions matching TRBD2. Germline values: CDR1 MNHEY, CDR2 SVGEGT. J lost 0 bases, V lost 8 bases, and 3 bases had no gene match. The CDR3 consists of 15 residues. The CDR3 DNA is TGTGCCAGCGTAGCGGGAGGGTCCTCCTACAATGAGCAGTTCTTC. Translation gives CASVAGGSSYNEQFF.

This clonotype has only one observation. The chain has TRBV10-3 and TRBJ2-7, with 9 bases identical to TRBD2. Germline V gives CDR1 ENHRY, CDR2 SYGVKD. The CDR3 has 12 residues. Unmatched junction bases numbered 2, after V lost 8 bases and J lost 3 bases. CDR3 nucleotides: TGTGCCATCGGGACTAGCAGCTACGAGCAGTACTTC. Translated: CAIGTSSYEQYF.

This clonotype was seen more than once but under ten times. The V call is TRBV6-5, the J call TRBJ2-5, with 9 nucleotides matching TRBD2. Germline assignment: CDR1 MNHEY and CDR2 SVGAGI. V lost 5 bases, J lost 1 base, and 5 bases stayed unmatched. CDR3 length: 15 amino acids. CDR3 coding DNA: TGTGCCAGCAGTCGAGGCGGGGGGGTCCAAGAGACCCAGTACTTC. It translates to CASSRGGGVQETQYF.

The table lists this clonotype with a few counts. The chain links TRBV20-1 to TRBJ2-5; TRBD2 aligns across 13 bases. Germline CDR1 and CDR2: DFQATT and SNEGSKA (reference sequence). V lost 0 bases to trimming and J lost 5 bases; unmatched junction nucleotides: 6. The CDR3 totals 16 residues. The CDR3 DNA reads as TGCAGTGCTAGAGATCCCAAGACTAGCGGGAGGGAGACCCAGTACTTC. As protein: CSARDPKTSGRETQYF.

This rearrangement joins TRBV7-4 to TRBJ2-7, with D possibly being TRBD2 (6 bases). CDR3 length: 18 amino acids. V was clipped by 2 bases and J by 3 bases, with 23 bases between them. Germline V gives CDR1 SGHVT, CDR2 SQSDAQ. The CDR3 bases are TGTGCCAGCAGCTTAACCGGGGTCTGTGGGGGGAATAGCTACGAGCAGTACTTC. Its translation: CASSLTGVCGGNSYEQYF.